This T cell receptor beta chain is drawn from a study of shared clonotypes between healthy human individuals. Whole-study findings and limits: In this cohort, only blood was sampled, and tissue repertoires likely differ.

Each sample came from a Caucasian adult donor living in Nashville, Tennessee. As concerns this clone: Its antigen is not known.

Per the study methods: Filtering differed because ImmunoSEQ produced junction-only sequences that carried no quality scores. The data were produced by immunoSEQ multiplex PCR, yet TCRdb's version contains in-frame clones alone and is incomplete. That table is the source of V, J and clone size, and D and trimming were worked out from the DNA. This sample yields 550,000 to 600,000 clones, of which around 80% are seen a single time; approximately 12% belongs to the top ten. The germline gives CDR1 SGHVS, CDR2 FNYEAQ. Trimming cost V 2 bases and J 5 bases, with 13 bases left between them. This CDR3 has 14 amino acids.

This sequence originates from a woman aged 35 to 49 in good health. Some clones in this sample may be carry-over from other donors' samples. Sequenced input: PBMCs. The rearrangement joins TRBV7-6 to TRBJ2-7, with D possibly matching TRBD2 (5 bases). CDR3 residues: CASSLTATGNEQYF. The CDR3 nucleotides read TGTGCCAGCAGCTTAACGGCTACCGGGAACGAGCAGTACTTC.